A single sample is the source of the 20 T cell receptor beta chains below, sequenced in a study of blood T cell dynamics during melanoma immunotherapy. Measured with immunoSEQ multiplex PCR; TCRdb has only the in-frame clones, and not every one. The sample lists 25,000 to 30,000 clones, approximately 83% occurring once. Time point given: week 3, after first cycle of checkpoint inhibitor. Sequences were derived from blood, sampled from a patient treated with checkpoint blockade. These receptors all stem from a human donor with melanoma.

This rearrangement joins TRBV7-2 to TRBJ1-2; 9 positions match TRBD1. Germline values: CDR1 SGHTA, CDR2 FQGNSA. V lost 4 bases to trimming and J lost 8 bases; unmatched junction nucleotides: 11. The CDR3 consists of 15 residues. In DNA form, the CDR3 reads TGTGCCAGCAGCTCGGGACAGGGAGTAGGACGAGGCTACACCTTC. It specifies CASSSGQGVGRGYTF.

This chain joins TRBV9 and TRBJ1-3; D unresolved. The germline V gene encodes CDR1 SGDLS and CDR2 YYNGEE. The CDR3 consists of 15 residues. V was trimmed by 0 bases and J by 3 bases, leaving 10 bases between them. The CDR3 protein is CASSVGRHDGNTIYF. The CDR3 coding sequence is TGTGCCAGCAGCGTAGGGAGGCATGATGGAAACACCATATATTTT.

The chain combines TRBV30 with TRBJ1-2; no reliable D call. Per the germline V gene, CDR1 is GTSNPN and CDR2 is SVGIG (reference sequence). The V end was cut by 0 bases, the J end by 5 bases, with 4 bases between. This CDR3 has 11 amino acids. The chain's CDR3 is CAWSVLYGYTF. CDR3 nucleotide sequence: TGTGCCTGGAGTGTACTGTATGGCTACACCTTC.

The V gene is TRBV7-9, the J gene TRBJ2-7; TRBD2 aligns across 9 bases. The junction had 11 bases not matched to a gene; V was cut back by 5 bases and J by 0 bases. The germline CDR1 and CDR2 sequences are SEHNR and FQNEAQ (reference sequence). This CDR3 region has 17 residues. This CDR3 is CASSGGALAGTSYEQYF. Here the CDR3 DNA reads TGTGCCAGCAGCGGAGGGGCGCTAGCGGGGACCTCCTACGAGCAGTACTTC.

Points on this clone: A read error may account for a junction end that differs from germline. This sequence joins TRBV7-7 and TRBJ2-2, with D perhaps TRBD2 (6 bases). This CDR3 has 15 residues. CDR1 is SSHAT, CDR2 FNYEAQ, per germline (reference sequence). The CDR3 nucleotides are TGTGCTAGCAGCGCTGCCGGGACTGGGACCGGGGAGCTGTTTTTT. Amino acids: CASSAAGTGTGELFF.

The chain uses TRBV4-1 and TRBJ2-7; D gene ambiguous. V was clipped by 0 bases and J by 8 bases, with 17 bases between them. CDR3 length: 15 residues. Germline V gene lookup returns CDR1 MGHRA and CDR2 YSYEKL. The CDR3 region is CASSQELPMSYKQYF. CDR3 nucleotide sequence: TGCGCCAGCAGCCAAGAACTCCCGATGAGTTACAAGCAGTACTTC.

The chain employs TRBV5-8 and TRBJ1-4, with D maybe TRBD1 (5 bases). The CDR3 length is 13 residues. Trimming removed 5 bases at V and 3 bases at J, with 8 bases between. The germline V gene encodes CDR1 SGHTS and CDR2 YDEGEE. CDR3 sequence reads: CASSPGPNEKLFF. The CDR3 nucleotides read TGTGCCAGCAGTCCGGGGCCTAATGAAAAACTGTTTTTT.

The genes are TRBV21-1 and TRBJ2-7; TRBD2 is the table's D call and was not checked against the DNA. TRBV21-1 is tagged as a pseudogene. There are 15 residues in the CDR3. The CDR3 sequence is CASSKERADGYEQYF. As DNA, the CDR3 is TGTGCCAGCAGCAAAGAGAGGGCCGACGGTTACGAGCAGTACTTC.

The chain links TRBV29-1 to TRBJ1-1, with unresolved D. This CDR3 spans 12 amino acids. With 4 bases removed from V and 1 base from J, the gap between germline ends came to 7 bases. Germline assignment: CDR1 SQVTM and CDR2 ANQGSEA. The CDR3 region has the DNA TGCAGCGTTGTCCCCAGGAACACTGAAGCTTTCTTT. Translation gives CSVVPRNTEAFF.

The V and J genes are TRBV7-2 and TRBJ2-7, with 7 bases identical to TRBD1. This CDR3 has 15 amino acids. J was trimmed by 2 bases and V by 5 bases; bases with no gene match: 9. Germline loops: CDR1 SGHTA, CDR2 FQGNSA. This chain's CDR3 is CASSPQGLSTYEQYF. The CDR3 nucleotides are TGTGCCAGCAGCCCACAGGGGTTATCTACCTACGAGCAGTACTTC.

This clone was seen a single time. The chain couples TRBV28 to TRBJ2-7; D remains ambiguous. The ends were cut back, 2 bases at V and 3 bases at J, with 11 bases in the middle. The CDR3 has 14 amino acids. Per germline, CDR1 MDHEN and CDR2 SYDVKM. In nucleotides, the CDR3 is TGTGCCAGCAGTTTAGTCCCCCCCCGCTACGAGCAGTACTTC. It translates to CASSLVPPRYEQYF.

The chain employs TRBV10-2 and TRBJ1-1; 9 bases are a match to TRBD1. In germline, CDR1 is WSHSY, CDR2 SAAADI. After removal of 6 bases from V and 4 bases from J, the junction contained 6 bases not matched to a gene. The CDR3 sequence is 14 residues long. The DNA for the CDR3 is TGCGCCAGCAGCGTACAGGGGGCTCTCACTGAAGCTTTCTTT. This encodes CASSVQGALTEAFF.

This clone has only one observation. The rearrangement uses TRBV6-1 and TRBJ2-7, with 8 positions matching TRBD1. Germline V lookup: CDR1 MNHNS, CDR2 SASEGT. CDR3 length equals 13 residues. With 7 bases clipped from V and 5 bases from J, the junction kept 7 bases outside the gene matches. CDR3 DNA sequence: TGTGCCAGCAACCTGGACAGGGCCGACGAGCAGTACTTC. It translates to CASNLDRADEQYF.

The chain uses TRBV19 and TRBJ1-2; TRBD1 is a possible D gene (5 bases). This CDR3 comprises 15 residues. V lost 6 bases, J lost 4 bases, and 18 bases lay in between. Looked up from germline, CDR1 is LNHDA and CDR2 is SQIVND (reference sequence). Here the CDR3 DNA reads TGTGCCAGTAGAAGGGACTCAATTCCCACCTATGGCTACACCTTC. Translating it yields CASRRDSIPTYGYTF. Full variable domain (missing parts from reference TRBV19 and TRBJ1-2): DGGITQSPKYLFRKEGQNVTLSCEQNLNHDAMYWYRQDPGQGLRLIYYSQIVNDFQKGDIAEGYSVSREKKESFPLTVTSAQKNPTAFYLCASRRDSIPTYGYTFGSGTRLTVV.

The sample holds one count of this clone. V and J are TRBV18 and TRBJ1-5; possible D gene TRBD1, 5 bases. CDR3 length: 14 amino acids. Trimming shortened V by 5 bases and J by 2 bases, and 10 bases separated the two germline ends. CDR1 is KGHSH, CDR2 LQKENI, per germline. CDR3 nucleotides: TGTGCCAGCTCATATCTAGGGGGCAATCAGCCCCAGCATTTT. Residues: CASSYLGGNQPQHF. Based on the CDR3 plus reference TRBV18 and TRBJ1-5, the full variable domain is NAGVMQNPRHLVRRRGQEARLRCSPMKGHSHVYWYRQLPEEGLKFMVYLQKENIIDESGMPKERFSAEFPKEGPSILRIQQVVRGDSAAYFCASSYLGGNQPQHFGDGTRLSIL.

The rearrangement links TRBV7-9 to TRBJ2-7; D possibly corresponds to TRBD2 (7 bases). V was cut by 6 bases and J by 5 bases, with 14 bases left in between. This CDR3 spans 13 amino acids. Germline lookup yields CDR1 SEHNR and CDR2 FQNEAQ (reference sequence). The CDR3 reads CASRGGGKDEQYF. DNA of the CDR3: TGTGCCAGCAGGGGAGGGGGGAAGGACGAGCAGTACTTC. Supplemented by reference TRBV7-9 and TRBJ2-7, the full variable domain reads DTGVSQNPRHKITKRGQNVTFRCDPISEHNRLYWYRQTLGQGPEFLTYFQNEAQLEKSRLLSDRFSAERPKGSFSTLEIQRTEQGDSAMYLCASRGGGKDEQYFGPGTRLTVT.

The CDR3 here is CASSQGGSLLGEQYF. Here the CDR3 DNA reads TGTGCCAGCAGCCAAGGCGGGAGCCTCCTGGGCGAGCAGTACTTC. This chain joins TRBV14 and TRBJ2-7, with TRBD2 matching over 7 bases. J gave up 6 bases and V 1 base, and 9 bases lay outside the gene matches. The CDR3 has 15 residues. The germline V gene has CDR1 SGHDN and CDR2 FVKESK.

This clone was detected once. The chain links TRBV5-5 to TRBJ1-2, with 10 bases that match TRBD1. Germline V gene lookup returns CDR1 SGHKS and CDR2 YYEKEE (reference sequence). V lost 3 bases, J lost 0 bases, and 14 bases stayed unmatched. This CDR3 region has 19 residues. The CDR3, as DNA: TGTGCCAGCAGCTCGCGACCACCGGGACAGGGGCTTTCTAACTATGGCTACACCTTC. Amino acids: CASSSRPPGQGLSNYGYTF. Full variable domain (rest looked up from reference TRBV5-5 and TRBJ1-2): DAGVTQSPTHLIKTRGQQVTLRCSPISGHKSVSWYQQVLGQGPQFIFQYYEKEERGRGNFPDRFSARQFPNYSSELNVNALLLGDSALYLCASSSRPPGQGLSNYGYTFGSGTRLTVV.

In this sample, this clone turned up once. The chain uses TRBV4-2 and TRBJ2-1; 8 positions agree with TRBD2. V lost 0 bases to trimming and J lost 5 bases; unmatched junction nucleotides: 6. From germline, CDR1 is LGHNA and CDR2 YNFKEQ. There are 16 residues in the CDR3. The DNA of the CDR3 is TGTGCCAGCAGCCAAGAGTCAAGCGGGGGTAACAATGAGCAGTTCTTC. This encodes CASSQESSGGNNEQFF.

The V and J genes are TRBV7-8 and TRBJ2-7; 12 nucleotides line up with TRBD2. Germline V gene sequence: CDR1 SGHVS, CDR2 FQNEAQ. Trimming removed 4 bases from V and 5 bases from J; junction bases left unmatched: 6. The CDR3 runs to 15 residues. CDR3 amino acids: CASSYLAGGANEQYF. CDR3 bases: TGTGCCAGCAGCTATCTAGCGGGAGGGGCCAACGAGCAGTACTTC.